Listed here are 29 T cell receptor beta chains from one sample, sequenced in a study of shared clonotypes between healthy human individuals. Profiling relied on immunoSEQ multiplex PCR, and the TCRdb table lists in-frame clones only, not all of them. The sample consists of 2 million to 2.5 million clones, 85% to 95% of them appearing once. Sequenced sample: naive CD4+ T cells from PBMCs. Subset reported: CD45RA+ positively selected. The receptor set was obtained from a man between 18 and 35 years old in good health. Some clones in this sample may be carry-over from other donors' samples.

This clone came up once. V and J are TRBV7-8 and TRBJ2-4; TRBD1 matches at 9 bases. Trimming took 2 bases from V and 2 from J; bases not matched to a gene: 7. The CDR3 is made up of 17 amino acids. CDR1 is SGHVS, CDR2 FQNEAQ, per germline. In nucleotides, the CDR3 is TGTGCCAGCAGCTTATCCCGGACAGGGGCGACCAAAAACATTCAGTACTTC. Translated, it gives CASSLSRTGATKNIQYF. The complete variable domain, with remaining parts taken from reference TRBV7-8 and TRBJ2-4, reads GAGVSQSPRYKVAKRGQDVALRCDPISGHVSLFWYQQALGQGPEFLTYFQNEAQLDKSGLPSDRFFAERPEGSVSTLKIQRTQQEDSAVYLCASSLSRTGATKNIQYFGAGTRLSVL.

The V call is TRBV28, the J call TRBJ1-4, with D uncertain. CDR1 is MDHEN and CDR2 is SYDVKM in the germline V gene. Trimming stripped 2 bases from V and 2 bases from J, with 9 bases between. This CDR3 is built from 15 residues. The CDR3: CASSLVQPTNEKLFF. CDR3 coding DNA: TGTGCCAGCAGTTTAGTACAGCCTACTAATGAAAAACTGTTTTTT.

The J gene is TRBJ2-7, the V gene TRBV6-4, with D tentatively TRBD1 or TRBD2 (5 bases each). V was shortened by 6 bases and J by 0 bases, with 12 bases between the two germline ends. Germline values: CDR1 MRHNA, CDR2 SNTAGT. CDR3 size: 14 residues. This CDR3 is CASRPQGASYEQYF. CDR3 coding DNA: TGTGCCAGCAGGCCCCAGGGAGCCTCCTACGAGCAGTACTTC.

This chain connects TRBV2 to TRBJ2-2; unclear D gene. In germline, CDR1 is SNHLY, CDR2 FYNNEI. This CDR3 spans 13 amino acids. The V and J ends lost 6 bases and 6 bases respectively, with 11 bases between them. The CDR3 DNA reads TGTGCCAGCAGGTTGATCGAGTCCGGGGAGCTGTTTTTT. Amino acids: CASRLIESGELFF.

The chain uses TRBV6-1 and TRBJ1-2, with no clear D. The CDR3 consists of 12 residues. Trimming stripped 2 bases from V and 4 bases from J, with 5 bases between. Germline CDR1 reads MNHNS; CDR2 reads SASEGT. CDR3 loop: CASSEPGYGYTF. The CDR3 DNA reads as TGTGCCAGCAGTGAACCCGGCTATGGCTACACCTTC.

V gene TRBV11-2 combines with J gene TRBJ2-7; D unresolved. Trimming left V 0 bases short and J 3 bases short, with 6 bases between. The CDR3 totals 13 residues. From germline, CDR1 is SGHAT and CDR2 FQNNGV. CDR3 in amino acids: CASSLDAGYEQYF. DNA for the CDR3: TGTGCCAGCAGCTTAGATGCAGGCTACGAGCAGTACTTC.

This chain joins TRBV7-3 and TRBJ2-1; 9 bases are shared with TRBD2. The CDR3 is 16 amino acids. The germline V gene encodes CDR1 SGHTA and CDR2 FQGTGA. Unmatched junction bases numbered 10, after V lost 2 bases and J lost 8 bases. The CDR3 reads CASSLGGGRAFYEQFF. The CDR3 nucleotides are TGTGCCAGCAGCTTAGGTGGCGGGAGGGCCTTTTATGAGCAGTTCTTC.

This chain connects TRBV7-2 to TRBJ2-5; D ambiguous. The CDR3 spans 13 residues. Germline V CDR1 and CDR2: SGHTA, FQGNSA. Trimming took off 1 base at V and 5 bases at J, with 8 bases between the two ends. CDR3 region: CASSLDVLETQYF. CDR3 coding DNA: TGTGCCAGCAGCTTAGACGTCTTGGAGACCCAGTACTTC.

The chain employs TRBV6-5 and TRBJ2-5; 7 bases agree with TRBD2. The CDR3 spans 16 residues. Germline V gene sequence: CDR1 MNHEY, CDR2 SVGAGI. V gave up 0 bases and J gave up 2 bases; unmatched junction bases: 6. The CDR3 loop is CASSYSNLAVQETQYF. CDR3 in DNA: TGTGCCAGCAGTTACTCGAACCTAGCGGTGCAAGAGACCCAGTACTTC.

The chain combines TRBV6-5 with TRBJ1-5; 7 bases map to TRBD1. CDR1 is MNHEY and CDR2 is SVGAGI in the germline V gene. This CDR3 is 15 amino acids long. The trim removed 5 bases at V and 2 bases at J, leaving 6 bases unmatched. CDR3 residues: CASSVDRAGNQPQHF. In nucleotides, the CDR3 is TGTGCCAGCAGTGTCGACAGGGCTGGCAATCAGCCCCAGCATTTT.

The V gene is TRBV5-1, the J gene TRBJ1-2; D unclear. V was shortened by 5 bases and J by 0 bases, with 8 bases between the two germline ends. Germline values: CDR1 SGHRS, CDR2 YFSETQ. The CDR3 is made up of 13 amino acids. The CDR3 protein is CASSQATNYGYTF. CDR3 DNA sequence: TGCGCCAGCAGTCAGGCCACTAACTATGGCTACACCTTC.

V usage is TRBV5-6 and J usage is TRBJ1-4; 9 nucleotides align to TRBD1. The germline CDR1 and CDR2 sequences are SGHDT and YYEEEE. The CDR3 runs 15 residues. The junction had 7 bases not matched to a gene; V was cut back by 4 bases and J by 6 bases. The CDR3 protein is CASSLGGQGYEKLFF. In nucleotides, the CDR3 is TGTGCCAGCAGCCTGGGGGGACAGGGTTATGAAAAACTGTTTTTT.

This sequence joins TRBV4-2 and TRBJ2-7, with 7 bases identical to TRBD2. J lost 4 bases, V lost 0 bases, and 6 bases had no gene match. Looked up from germline, CDR1 is LGHNA and CDR2 is YNFKEQ. CDR3 length: 15 amino acids. CDR3 DNA: TGTGCCAGCAGCCAAGAGGTTAGCGGGTTATACGAGCAGTACTTC. The encoded protein is CASSQEVSGLYEQYF.

This clone was seen a single time. This rearrangement joins TRBV11-1 to TRBJ1-2; D unresolved. Trimming pared 5 bases from V and 7 bases from J, leaving 20 bases between. Germline V gene sequence: CDR1 SGHAT, CDR2 FQDESV (reference sequence). This CDR3 region has 15 residues. CDR3: CASSPYLRTPGGYTF. The DNA for the CDR3 is TGTGCCAGCAGCCCATACTTGAGAACGCCAGGTGGCTACACCTTC. The whole variable domain, filled in from reference TRBV11-1 and TRBJ1-2, reads EAEVAQSPRYKITEKSQAVAFWCDPISGHATLYWYRQILGQGPELLVQFQDESVVDDSQLPKDRFSAERLKGVDSTLKIQPAELGDSAMYLCASSPYLRTPGGYTFGSGTRLTVV.

The V call is TRBV30, the J call TRBJ1-1, with D possibly TRBD1 on 6 matching bases. Germline CDR1 is GTSNPN and CDR2 is SVGIG (reference sequence). The V end lost 3 bases, the J end lost 4 bases, and 18 bases lay between the germline ends. The CDR3 is made up of 15 amino acids. The DNA of the CDR3 is TGTGCCTGGAGGTCCCAGGGGAGGATAGGCACTGAAGCTTTCTTT. Amino acid sequence: CAWRSQGRIGTEAFF. Full variable domain (remainder filled in from reference TRBV30 and TRBJ1-1): SQTIHQWPATLVQPVGSPLSLECTVEGTSNPNLYWYRQAAGRGLQLLFYSVGIGQISSEVPQNLSASRPQDRQFILSSKKLLLSDSGFYLCAWRSQGRIGTEAFFGQGTRLTVV.

This clone was seen a single time. The chain uses TRBV27 and TRBJ2-3; tentatively, D is TRBD1 (5 bases). CDR1 and CDR2 from the germline V gene are MNHEY and SMNVEV (reference sequence). There are 10 residues in the CDR3. Trimming removed 2 bases from V and 11 bases from J, with 5 bases in between. Written as DNA, the CDR3 is TGTGCCAGCAGTTTAAGGGGGCAGTATTTT. Amino acids: CASSLRGQYF.

V gene TRBV7-3 combines with J gene TRBJ2-5; D may be TRBD1 (5 bases). The length of the CDR3 is 14 residues. In germline, CDR1 is SGHTA, CDR2 FQGTGA. The germline V and J ends were trimmed by 2 bases and 2 bases, with 9 bases remaining between them. The CDR3 region is CASSLGAIQETQYF. Here the CDR3 DNA reads TGTGCCAGCAGCTTAGGGGCCATACAAGAGACCCAGTACTTC.

V and J are TRBV5-6 and TRBJ1-2; D ambiguous. V dropped 2 bases and J dropped 1 base, with 9 bases sitting between them. Germline V gene lookup returns CDR1 SGHDT and CDR2 YYEEEE. The CDR3 has 14 residues. CDR3 sequence: CASSFYMHNYGYTF. The CDR3 DNA reads TGTGCCAGCAGCTTTTATATGCATAACTATGGCTACACCTTC.

This chain connects TRBV9 to TRBJ2-3; 7 nucleotides match TRBD2. CDR1 is SGDLS and CDR2 is YYNGEE in the germline V gene. The trim removed 6 bases at V and 1 base at J, leaving 11 bases unmatched. The CDR3 loop spans 16 amino acids. The CDR3 nucleotides read TGTGCCAGCACCCCCATCGCGCTAGCGGGCACAGATACGCAGTATTTT. As protein: CASTPIALAGTDTQYF.

The chain joins TRBV18 to TRBJ2-3; maybe TRBD2 (6 bases). CDR3 size: 15 residues. CDR1 and CDR2 (germline): KGHSH, LQKENI. The V end was cut by 4 bases, the J end by 4 bases, with 15 bases between. The CDR3: CASSLGRETADTQYF. DNA for the CDR3: TGTGCCAGCTCACTCGGTCGGGAGACTGCAGATACGCAGTATTTT.

This chain joins TRBV28 and TRBJ1-2, with D hard to call. The CDR3 contains 13 residues. CDR1 and CDR2 from the germline V gene are MDHEN and SYDVKM. V lost 2 bases and J lost 8, with 12 bases in between. The chain's CDR3 is CASSLLPSGGYTF. Here the CDR3 DNA reads TGTGCCAGCAGTTTACTCCCCAGCGGGGGCTACACCTTC.

The chain uses TRBV6-5 and TRBJ1-2; 8 bases line up with TRBD1. CDR1 is MNHEY, CDR2 SVGAGI, per germline. With V trimmed by 5 bases and J by 8 bases, 10 bases remained unmatched. This CDR3 has 14 residues. The CDR3 DNA reads TGTGCCAGCAGTCACAGACAGGGGAGGAACGGCTACACCTTC. It translates to CASSHRQGRNGYTF.

This chain links TRBV29-1 with TRBJ2-1; 8 nucleotides match TRBD1. The CDR3 consists of 15 residues. CDR1 is SQVTM, CDR2 ANQGSEA, per germline. The trim removed 4 bases at V and 8 bases at J, leaving 13 bases unmatched. The CDR3 nucleotides read TGCAGCGTTGGAGGGTCCAGCAGGGGGCAGGATGAGCAGTTCTTC. This encodes CSVGGSSRGQDEQFF.

This chain uses TRBV25-1 with TRBJ2-5; D is ambiguous. The germline gives CDR1 MGHDK, CDR2 SYGVNS. The CDR3 has 17 residues. V lost 3 bases to trimming and J lost 0 bases, with 17 bases between them. This chain's CDR3 is CASSDPLESRYQETQYF. The DNA for the CDR3 is TGTGCCAGCAGTGACCCACTCGAATCGAGGTACCAAGAGACCCAGTACTTC.

The rearrangement joins TRBV15 to TRBJ2-5; TRBD2 is a possible D gene (6 bases). Germline-derived CDR1 and CDR2 are LNHNV and YYDKDF (reference sequence). Trimming cost V 1 base and J 7 bases, with 10 bases left between them. This CDR3 comprises 13 residues. CDR3 sequence reads: CATSRVAGGTQYF. The CDR3 coding sequence is TGTGCCACCAGCAGAGTCGCCGGGGGGACCCAGTACTTC.

The chain carries TRBV5-1 and TRBJ2-3, with D maybe TRBD2 (6 bases). The CDR3 consists of 16 residues. Germline V lookup: CDR1 SGHRS, CDR2 YFSETQ. V lost 3 bases and J 1 base, leaving 15 bases between the germline ends. CDR3 DNA sequence: TGCGCCAGCAGCTGGAGGAGGGGTAGGGGCACAGATACGCAGTATTTT. Its protein is CASSWRRGRGTDTQYF.

The chain employs TRBV19 and TRBJ1-5; D is ambiguous. This CDR3 comprises 13 residues. Trimming took 8 bases from V and 0 from J, leaving 8 bases between them. CDR1 and CDR2 from the germline V gene are LNHDA and SQIVND (reference sequence). The CDR3 sequence is CASQEYSNQPQHF. The CDR3 coding sequence is TGTGCCAGTCAGGAGTATAGCAATCAGCCCCAGCATTTT.

This chain uses TRBV20-1 with TRBJ2-1; D is unresolved. The CDR3 sequence is 11 residues long. The germline CDR1 and CDR2 sequences are DFQATT and SNEGSKA (reference sequence). Trimming took off 7 bases at V and 3 bases at J, with 7 bases between the two ends. CDR3 region: CSVFGYNEQFF. Written as DNA, the CDR3 is TGCAGTGTTTTTGGCTACAATGAGCAGTTCTTC.

This chain links TRBV13 with TRBJ2-1; possible D gene TRBD2, 6 bases. Per germline, CDR1 PRHDT and CDR2 FYEKMQ (reference sequence). Trimming pared 4 bases from V and 2 bases from J, leaving 15 bases between. The CDR3 is made up of 16 amino acids. The chain's CDR3 is CASSSRAGSPYNEQFF. The CDR3 DNA follows: TGTGCCAGCAGCTCCAGAGCGGGTTCCCCCTACAATGAGCAGTTCTTC.